The 27 T cell receptor beta chains below all came from one sample that was sequenced in a study of cytomegalovirus exposure and HLA in healthy donors. This PCR relied on a set of 60 Vbeta primers and 13 Jbeta primers. TCRdb keeps only in-frame clones here, not all; method: immunoSEQ multiplex PCR. The profile covers around 170,000 clones, with roughly 80% appearing a single time and about 0.37% taken by the ten largest. Sample: PBMCs. These receptors came from a boy between 2 and 10 years old in good health and CMV-seronegative.

The chain recombines TRBV25-1 with TRBJ1-1, with 8 positions matching TRBD1. The CDR3 has 13 amino acids. Unmatched junction bases numbered 3, after V lost 4 bases and J lost 5 bases. CDR1 is MGHDK, CDR2 SYGVNS, per germline. As DNA, the CDR3 is TGTGCCAGCAGTGTAACAGGGGGGACTGAAGCTTTCTTT. Translating it yields CASSVTGGTEAFF.

The V call is TRBV10-3, the J call TRBJ2-5, with D perhaps TRBD2 (5 bases). Germline V lookup: CDR1 ENHRY, CDR2 SYGVKD. V lost 3 bases and J 5 bases, leaving 13 bases between the germline ends. The CDR3 spans 14 residues. The CDR3 sequence is CAISDGWERETQYF. CDR3 in DNA: TGTGCCATCAGTGATGGGTGGGAGAGGGAGACCCAGTACTTC.

The chain is built from TRBV19 and TRBJ2-7, with 15 bases matching TRBD2. The CDR3 runs to 18 residues. The J segment lost 5 bases and the V segment lost 1 base, leaving 9 bases of the junction unmatched. Germline loops: CDR1 LNHDA, CDR2 SQIVND (reference sequence). In DNA form, the CDR3 reads TGTGCCAGTAGTATAGTGGGGACTAGCGGGAGGTTCTTCCACGAGCAGTACTTC. It encodes CASSIVGTSGRFFHEQYF.

This chain uses TRBV10-3 with TRBJ2-2; 9 bases align to TRBD1. V lost 6 bases to trimming and J lost 6 bases; unmatched junction nucleotides: 14. This CDR3 is built from 17 residues. The germline CDR1 and CDR2 sequences are ENHRY and SYGVKD. The CDR3 DNA is TGTGCCATCAGACCGGGACAGGGAGGATCAAACGCCGGGGAGCTGTTTTTT. Encoded protein: CAIRPGQGGSNAGELFF.

This clone was seen more than once but under ten times. The chain uses TRBV7-3 and TRBJ2-6; 8 bases map to TRBD2. This CDR3 has 17 residues. V dropped 5 bases and J dropped 0; count of bases not matched to a gene: 6. Looked up from germline, CDR1 is SGHTA and CDR2 is FQGTGA. In DNA form, the CDR3 reads TGTGCCAGCAGCCCACTAGCGGAGGCCTCTGGGGCCAACGTCCTGACTTTC. This translates into CASSPLAEASGANVLTF.

In this sample, this clone turned up a few times. The rearrangement links TRBV5-6 to TRBJ2-7; 9 bases align to TRBD2. Germline-derived CDR1 and CDR2 are SGHDT and YYEEEE. The V and J ends lost 2 bases and 2 bases, in that order; junction bases with no gene match: 5. The CDR3 extends over 15 amino acids. DNA of the CDR3: TGTGCCAGCAGCTTAGGGACTAGCCTACCCTACGAGCAGTACTTC. The encoded protein is CASSLGTSLPYEQYF.

The genes are TRBV5-5 and TRBJ2-7, with 7 bases identical to TRBD2. J lost 0 bases, V lost 0 bases, and 0 bases had no gene match. Germline V CDR1 and CDR2: SGHKS, YYEKEE (reference sequence). This CDR3 is 14 amino acids long. In nucleotides, the CDR3 is TGTGCCAGCAGCTTGGGCGGGAGCTCCTACGAGCAGTACTTC. This translates into CASSLGGSSYEQYF.

J is TRBJ2-1 and V is TRBV2; the D is unclear. Trimming removed 3 bases at V and 8 bases at J, with 5 bases between. Germline V lookup: CDR1 SNHLY, CDR2 FYNNEI. This CDR3 contains 11 residues. CDR3 amino acids: CASSEPDEQFF. Here the CDR3 DNA reads TGTGCCAGCAGTGAGCCGGATGAGCAGTTCTTC.

This chain connects TRBV5-4 to TRBJ2-6, with no clear D. There are 15 residues in the CDR3. Germline CDR1 reads SGHNT; CDR2 reads YYREEE (reference sequence). V lost 1 base, J lost 0 bases, and 5 bases lay in between. The CDR3: CASSLKASGANVLTF. Written as DNA, the CDR3 is TGTGCCAGCAGCTTGAAAGCCTCTGGGGCCAACGTCCTGACTTTC.

V is TRBV11-3 and J is TRBJ2-3, with D perhaps TRBD1 (6 bases). Germline V gene sequence: CDR1 SGHNT, CDR2 YENEEA. There are 14 residues in the CDR3. The ends were cut back, 2 bases at V and 2 bases at J, with 8 bases in the middle. The CDR3 nucleotides read TGTGCCAGCAGCTTAACAGGGCTCACAGATACGCAGTATTTT. Its translation: CASSLTGLTDTQYF.

This clone appeared a single time. The gene calls are TRBV6-5 and TRBJ1-2, with D possibly being TRBD1 (6 bases). The CDR3 totals 11 residues. CDR1 and CDR2 (germline): MNHEY, SVGAGI. V was cut by 2 bases and J by 8 bases, with 6 bases left in between. CDR3: CASSYGGGYTF. DNA of the CDR3: TGTGCCAGCAGTTACGGGGGCGGCTACACCTTC.

J is TRBJ2-2 and V is TRBV18; 7 bases line up with TRBD2. The V gene's germline CDR1 is KGHSH and CDR2 LQKENI. V was clipped by 1 base and J by 1 base; unmatched bases: 6. The CDR3 runs to 17 residues. CDR3 in amino acids: CASSPLDVAGNTGELFF. The CDR3, as DNA: TGTGCCAGCTCACCACTTGATGTAGCGGGGAACACCGGGGAGCTGTTTTTT.

The V call is TRBV14, the J call TRBJ2-5; tentative D call: TRBD1 (6 bases). CDR1 is SGHDN, CDR2 FVKESK, per germline. Trimming removed 1 base from V and 4 bases from J, with 13 bases in between. This CDR3 spans 15 amino acids. The DNA for the CDR3 is TGTGCCAGCAGCCAAGGGTACAGGGTGATAGAGACCCAGTACTTC. Encoded protein: CASSQGYRVIETQYF.

This clone was seen a handful of times. The gene calls are TRBV2 and TRBJ2-4; 8 bases line up with TRBD2. V trimming: 6 bases; J trimming: 5 bases; junction bases outside the gene matches: 12. Per the germline V gene, CDR1 is SNHLY and CDR2 is FYNNEI. This CDR3 comprises 16 residues. For the CDR3, the DNA is TGTGCCAGCAGGGATATCGCGGGAGGTGGCGAAAACATTCAGTACTTC. This gives the protein CASRDIAGGGENIQYF. Based on the CDR3 plus reference TRBV2 and TRBJ2-4, the full variable domain is EPEVTQTPSHQVTQMGQEVILRCVPISNHLYFYWYRQILGQKVEFLVSFYNNEISEKSEIFDDQFSVERPDGSNFTLKIRSTKLEDSAMYFCASRDIAGGGENIQYFGAGTRLSVL.

A few counts support this clone. The V gene is TRBV5-4, the J gene TRBJ1-1; a weak D match, TRBD1 (5 bases). Per germline, CDR1 SGHNT and CDR2 YYREEE (reference sequence). Between the trimmed V and J ends, which lost 0 bases and 4 bases, there was a span of 13 bases. The CDR3 spans 15 residues. CDR3 sequence reads: CASSLGGGRGTEAFF. The CDR3 nucleotides read TGTGCCAGCAGCTTGGGGGGAGGAAGGGGCACTGAAGCTTTCTTT.

The chain has TRBV10-3 and TRBJ2-3; D is perhaps TRBD1 (7 bases). The germline V and J ends were trimmed by 4 bases and 0 bases, with 17 bases remaining between them. The CDR3 extends over 17 amino acids. The germline gives CDR1 ENHRY, CDR2 SYGVKD. CDR3 loop: CAISGLSRGTSTDTQYF. The CDR3 DNA is TGTGCCATCAGTGGGTTGTCCAGGGGGACTAGCACAGATACGCAGTATTTT.

This chain's CDR3 is CASSVGPNQPQHF. CDR3 in DNA: TGTGCCAGCAGTGTGGGGCCTAATCAGCCCCAGCATTTT. The rearrangement uses TRBV2 and TRBJ1-5, with D possibly TRBD1 on 5 matching bases. The germline V gene has CDR1 SNHLY and CDR2 FYNNEI. The CDR3 is 13 residues long. V was clipped by 4 bases and J by 4 bases, with 8 bases between them.

The chain joins TRBV25-1 to TRBJ2-5; D perhaps matches TRBD1 (6 bases). The J call may be mistaken, given a closer DNA end match to TRBJ2-7. This CDR3 spans 13 amino acids. Germline loops: CDR1 MGHDK, CDR2 SYGVNS. For the CDR3, the DNA is TGTGCCAGCAGTGAAGGGGGCTTCTACGAGCAGTACTTC. Its protein is CASSEGGFYEQYF.

The J gene is TRBJ1-4, the V gene TRBV5-4; 7 positions agree with TRBD1. V was pared by 4 bases and J by 5 bases, with 2 bases of the junction left unmatched. Germline CDR1 is SGHNT and CDR2 is YYREEE (reference sequence). CDR3 size: 13 residues. The CDR3 protein is CASSKGQNEKLFF. The CDR3 region has the DNA TGTGCCAGCAGCAAGGGACAGAATGAAAAACTGTTTTTT.

This sequence joins TRBV2 and TRBJ1-2, with a tentative D call TRBD1 (6 bases). Between the trimmed V and J ends, which lost 3 bases and 4 bases, there was a span of 18 bases. Germline-derived CDR1 and CDR2 are SNHLY and FYNNEI. This CDR3 comprises 16 residues. As DNA, the CDR3 is TGTGCCAGCAGTGACTACAGGGACGACTACTTCTATGGCTACACCTTC. Translated, it gives CASSDYRDDYFYGYTF.

This chain links TRBV2 with TRBJ2-7; no clear D. The V and J ends lost 5 bases and 0 bases respectively, with 17 bases between them. This CDR3 has 16 residues. CDR1 is SNHLY, CDR2 FYNNEI, per germline. In nucleotides, the CDR3 is TGTGCCAGCAGTCCTCGACCCGGAACAGTCTCCTACGAGCAGTACTTC. This codes for CASSPRPGTVSYEQYF.

The chain combines TRBV7-3 with TRBJ1-2; 8 nucleotides match TRBD1. Per germline, CDR1 SGHTA and CDR2 FQGTGA. V shed 2 bases, J shed 4 bases, and the junction held 6 bases outside the gene matches. CDR3 length: 15 amino acids. The CDR3 sequence is CASSLGQGDTYGYTF. DNA of the CDR3: TGTGCCAGCAGCTTAGGACAGGGCGATACCTATGGCTACACCTTC.

The J gene is TRBJ1-3, the V gene TRBV4-2; D call uncertain. The CDR3 loop spans 13 amino acids. Germline CDR1 is LGHNA and CDR2 is YNFKEQ. V was clipped by 4 bases and J by 4 bases, with 8 bases between them. Here the CDR3 DNA reads TGTGCCAGCAGCCTTAGCGTCGGAAACACCATATATTTT. Amino acids: CASSLSVGNTIYF.

The chain employs TRBV29-1 and TRBJ2-1; TRBD1 might be the D (7 bases). There are 14 residues in the CDR3. The germline gives CDR1 SQVTM, CDR2 ANQGSEA. V was clipped by 5 bases and J by 3 bases, with 14 bases between them. The CDR3 DNA sequence: TGCAGCGTTTCTAACAGGGGAGGCTACAATGAGCAGTTCTTC. Translated, it gives CSVSNRGGYNEQFF.

This chain links TRBV6-5 with TRBJ1-5, with TRBD1 matching over 8 bases. The germline CDR1 and CDR2 sequences are MNHEY and SVGAGI. Trimming removed 5 bases from V and 5 bases from J; junction bases left unmatched: 5. The CDR3 totals 14 residues. The DNA of the CDR3 is TGTGCCAGCAGTCTATCAGGGGGCTATCAGCCCCAGCATTTT. It encodes CASSLSGGYQPQHF.

The chain combines TRBV30 with TRBJ2-3; weak D call: TRBD2 (6 bases). The germline V gene encodes CDR1 GTSNPN and CDR2 SVGIG (reference sequence). V lost 0 bases and J 5 bases, leaving 15 bases between the germline ends. The CDR3 runs to 15 residues. In DNA, the CDR3 is TGTGCCTGGAGTGTACGTCCGGGAGAACTAGATACGCAGTATTTT. Its translation: CAWSVRPGELDTQYF.

About this clone itself: A junction end diverges from the germline sequence, so it may reflect a read error. The chain combines TRBV28 with TRBJ1-5; the match to TRBD1 covers 8 bases. This CDR3 is 16 amino acids long. Germline CDR1 and CDR2: MDHEN and SYDVKM. In nucleotides, the CDR3 is TGTGCCAGCAGTTTATCCCCAGGGGGCGCAGGGCAGCGCCAGCATTTT. This gives the protein CASSLSPGGAGQRQHF.